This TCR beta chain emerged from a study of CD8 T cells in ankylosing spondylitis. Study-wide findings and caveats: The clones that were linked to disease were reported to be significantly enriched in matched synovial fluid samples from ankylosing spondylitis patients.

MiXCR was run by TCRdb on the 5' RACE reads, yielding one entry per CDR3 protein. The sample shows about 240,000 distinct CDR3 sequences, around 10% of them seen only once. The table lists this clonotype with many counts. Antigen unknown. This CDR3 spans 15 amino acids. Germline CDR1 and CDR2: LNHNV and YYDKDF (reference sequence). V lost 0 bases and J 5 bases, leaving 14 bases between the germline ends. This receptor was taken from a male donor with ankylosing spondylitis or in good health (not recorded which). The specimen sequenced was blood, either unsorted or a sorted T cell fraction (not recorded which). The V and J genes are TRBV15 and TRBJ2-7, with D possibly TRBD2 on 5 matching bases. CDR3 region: CATSRDITRSHEQYF. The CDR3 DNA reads TGTGCCACCAGCAGAGATATTACTAGATCCCACGAGCAGTACTTC.